This T cell receptor beta chain was identified in a study of technical replicates of blood from a handful of donors. Some clones are missing from TCRdb's copy, which holds only in-frame ones; the method was immunoSEQ multiplex PCR. Of 70,000 to 85,000 clones detected, roughly 89% appear once; the ten largest clones hold over 0.35%. Germline values: CDR1 SGHTA, CDR2 FQGNSA. The CDR3 has 16 residues. Trimming removed 5 bases at V and 6 bases at J, with 20 bases between. The sample was T cells isolated from PBMCs. This sequence originates from a human donor in good health. J is TRBJ2-1 and V is TRBV7-2; a weak D match, TRBD2 (6 bases). The CDR3 bases are TGTGCCAGCAGCCAAATCAGCGGGCCCCAGGGCAATGAGCAGTTCTTC. This codes for CASSQISGPQGNEQFF.